This T cell receptor beta chain originates from a study of cytomegalovirus exposure and HLA in healthy donors. Study-wide results and limits: There were some public TCRs occurring in many donors, but most TCR sequences were rare. Overall, under 200 TCR beta chains were annotated as cytomegalovirus-associated. Later on, an analysis showed TCR association rates differing by HLA locus, with DRB1 the most and HLA-C the fewest. Highly shared variants forming one cluster were likely a sequencing artifact.

The primer mix had 60 Vbeta and 13 Jbeta primers. Generated by immunoSEQ multiplex PCR, the TCRdb table keeps only in-frame clones and is missing some. The sample contains some 120,000 clones, around 75% of which appear only once. CDR1 and CDR2 (germline): MNHNY, SVGAGI (reference sequence). Unmatched junction bases numbered 4, after V lost 3 bases and J lost 6 bases. This CDR3 comprises 14 residues. On this clone: The target antigen is unknown.

This TCR was sampled from a woman aged 40-49 years in good health and CMV-seropositive. The chain has TRBV6-6 and TRBJ1-2; the match to TRBD1 covers 10 bases. Sequenced input: PBMCs. CDR3 nucleotide sequence: TGTGCCAGCAGTTATCCGACAGGGGGCGATGGCTACACCTTC. Protein product: CASSYPTGGDGYTF.